Listed here are 20 T cell receptor beta chains from one sample, sequenced in a study of monozygotic twins with inflammatory bowel disease. TCRdb reworked the 5' RACE reads into one entry per CDR3 protein, no DNA. The sample includes around 400,000 distinct CDR3 sequences. The sample consisted of blood. These receptors were obtained from a human donor with ulcerative colitis or Crohn's disease, or a healthy co-twin of an affected twin (not recorded which).

V usage is TRBV20-1 and J usage is TRBJ2-4; checking the TCRdb D call of TRBD2 is not possible without DNA. CDR1 and CDR2 from the germline V gene are DFQATT and SNEGSKA (reference sequence). CDR3 size: 23 residues. The CDR3 sequence: CSARDQDKASGRAGLEAKNIQYF.

The chain couples TRBV9 to TRBJ2-5; TCRdb's D call, TRBD1, is unchecked because there is no DNA. The CDR3 consists of 16 residues. CDR1 and CDR2 (germline): SGDLS, YYNGEE. The CDR3 sequence is CASSVYRDRGQETQYF.

This chain connects TRBV3-1 to TRBJ2-7; TCRdb picks TRBD1, but there is no DNA to check that call. The CDR3 spans 14 residues. Germline V gives CDR1 LGHDT, CDR2 YNNKEL (reference sequence). CDR3 protein: CASSQGTGTFEQYF.

The rearrangement uses TRBV20-1 and TRBJ2-3; TCRdb returns TRBD2, unconfirmable since there is no DNA. This CDR3 has 16 residues. CDR1 and CDR2 from the germline V gene are DFQATT and SNEGSKA (reference sequence). The CDR3 spells CSASPRTSGYTDTQYF.

The chain recombines TRBV10-3 with TRBJ1-2. Germline CDR1 and CDR2: ENHRY and SYGVKD. This CDR3 has 15 residues. The CDR3 loop reads CATRVSGTYGDGYTF.

V usage is TRBV20-1 and J usage is TRBJ2-5; TCRdb's D gene call, TRBD1, goes unchecked for lack of DNA. Germline CDR1 is DFQATT and CDR2 is SNEGSKA (reference sequence). This CDR3 comprises 15 residues. The CDR3 sequence is CSAPIPGVLGETQYF.

J is TRBJ1-4 and V is TRBV28; TCRdb selects TRBD1, and the lack of DNA leaves this call unchecked. This CDR3 is built from 15 residues. Germline V gene lookup returns CDR1 MDHEN and CDR2 SYDVKM. The CDR3 protein is CASSGQGATNEKLFF.

The V call is TRBV5-1, the J call TRBJ2-1. CDR3 length equals 12 residues. In germline, CDR1 is SGHRS, CDR2 YFSETQ. CDR3 sequence reads: CASSLSLVEQFF.

V is TRBV6-2 or TRBV6-3 and J is TRBJ1-6. This CDR3 comprises 18 residues. The germline gives CDR1 MNHEY, CDR2 SVGEGT. The CDR3 loop is CASSYARTDGSYNSPLHF.

V and J are TRBV20-1 and TRBJ1-1; TCRdb proposes TRBD1, but this gene call is untestable without DNA. This CDR3 contains 13 residues. Germline V gives CDR1 DFQATT, CDR2 SNEGSKA (reference sequence). CDR3 sequence reads: CSARRTGDTEAFF.

The rearrangement joins TRBV7-2 to TRBJ1-2; there is no DNA to check the TCRdb D call of TRBD1. The germline gives CDR1 SGHTA, CDR2 FQGNSA. This CDR3 is 14 amino acids long. This chain's CDR3 is CASSLTGSAYGYTF.

This chain links TRBV20-1 with TRBJ2-2. Per germline, CDR1 DFQATT and CDR2 SNEGSKA (reference sequence). This CDR3 has 13 residues. The CDR3 protein is CSASWENTGELFF.

The rearrangement links TRBV29-1 to TRBJ2-3; lacking DNA, the TRBD1 call made by TCRdb goes unchecked. Germline CDR1 and CDR2: SQVTM and ANQGSEA. The CDR3 runs 13 residues. The CDR3 loop is CSGDSVKTDTQYF.

This chain uses TRBV7-2 with TRBJ2-1; the TCRdb call, TRBD1, lacks DNA for checking. Germline-derived CDR1 and CDR2 are SGHTA and FQGNSA. CDR3 length equals 16 residues. This CDR3 reads CASSFTTGHIGNEQFF.

The chain carries TRBV5-1 and TRBJ2-6. The V gene's germline CDR1 is SGHRS and CDR2 YFSETQ. This CDR3 spans 18 amino acids. The CDR3 loop reads CASSLARAIISGANVLTF.

The J gene is TRBJ2-1, the V gene TRBV10-2. The CDR3 has 13 residues. The germline V gene has CDR1 WSHSY and CDR2 SAAADI. The CDR3: CASSELIYNEQFF.

The rearrangement uses TRBV7-9 and TRBJ2-1; TCRdb's assignment of TRBD2 cannot be checked, as there is no DNA. Per germline, CDR1 SEHNR and CDR2 FQNEAQ (reference sequence). The CDR3 spans 13 residues. The CDR3 is CASLAGGYNEQFF.

This sequence joins TRBV7-6 and TRBJ2-2; with no DNA, the TCRdb D assignment of TRBD1 cannot be verified. The CDR3 is 17 residues long. The V gene's germline CDR1 is SGHVS and CDR2 FNYEAQ. The CDR3 loop reads CASSFPQGDADTGELFF.

The gene calls are TRBV9 and TRBJ2-2; with no DNA, the TCRdb D assignment of TRBD1 cannot be verified. Germline V gene sequence: CDR1 SGDLS, CDR2 YYNGEE. This CDR3 spans 14 amino acids. The CDR3 reads CASSVGPGTGELFF.

The chain recombines TRBV30 with TRBJ1-1; TCRdb's D call of TRBD1 is untestable without DNA. CDR1 is GTSNPN and CDR2 is SVGIG in the germline V gene (reference sequence). This CDR3 is built from 14 residues. This CDR3 is CAWRPGQGAKEAFF.